Described below is a single T cell receptor (beta chain) sequence and its context. V lost 6 bases, J lost 0 bases, and 8 bases lay in between. This CDR3 comprises 13 residues. The germline CDR1 and CDR2 sequences are SGHVS and FQNEAQ. The sample comes from a study of T-cell reconstitution after alpha-beta-depleted transplantation in children. Unique molecular identifiers were used in preparing the TCRbeta library. TCRdb used MiXCR to reprocess the PCR reads, holding one entry per CDR3 protein. Altogether over 550,000 distinct CDR3 sequences are present, roughly a tenth being singletons, with the ten largest covering approximately 4.1%.

The sequence derives from a human donor who donated a stem cell graft to a child with acute myeloid leukemia. This sequence joins TRBV7-8 and TRBJ1-1; tentatively, D is TRBD1 (6 bases). Here the sequenced sample was PBMCs from the stem cell graft donor, taken from the stem cell graft. CDR3 amino acids: CASRKGVNTEAFF. The DNA of the CDR3 is TGTGCCAGCAGGAAGGGGGTGAACACTGAAGCTTTCTTT.